The 16 T cell receptor beta chains listed next were all sequenced from one sample in a study of identical twins. TCRdb independently ran MiXCR on the 5' RACE reads; one entry per CDR3 protein. Counted here are a few hundred thousand distinct CDR3 sequences, over 12% occurring once; the ten biggest clones make up roughly 0.43%. This same sample was also taken into another study, of yellow fever vaccine responses in identical twins.

The source material was CD4+ T cells sorted from blood. The receptor set was obtained from a woman between 18 and 29 years old in good health.

The CDR3 DNA reads TGCGCCAGCAGCCAAGATGGAACGGGGGGGCTAAGGGAGACCCAGTACTTC. It yields the protein CASSQDGTGGLRETQYF. The rearrangement links TRBV4-1 to TRBJ2-5; 8 nucleotides match TRBD2. Germline V gene data show CDR1 as MGHRA and CDR2 as YSYEKL. V was pared by 0 bases and J by 5 bases, with 11 bases of the junction left unmatched. The CDR3 runs to 17 residues.

The chain carries TRBV2 and TRBJ2-4; 9 bases are shared with TRBD2. V shed 0 bases and J 13 bases; nucleotides not matched to a gene: 4. The CDR3 consists of 13 residues. Germline V lookup: CDR1 SNHLY, CDR2 FYNNEI. CDR3 loop: CASSEASGGIQYF. The CDR3 coding sequence is TGTGCCAGCAGTGAAGCTAGCGGGGGTATACAGTACTTC.

V is TRBV6-1 and J is TRBJ2-1; D may be TRBD1 or TRBD2 (5 bases each). CDR1 MNHNS and CDR2 SASEGT come from the germline V gene. The CDR3 length is 16 residues. Trimming pared 2 bases from V and 1 base from J, leaving 12 bases between. The CDR3: CASSEPGRGSYNEQFF. DNA of the CDR3: TGTGCCAGCAGTGAACCGGGAAGGGGTTCCTACAATGAGCAGTTCTTC.

A few counts support this clonotype. The V and J genes are TRBV6-1 and TRBJ2-7; no clear D. The CDR3 loop spans 13 amino acids. Germline V gives CDR1 MNHNS, CDR2 SASEGT. Here the CDR3 DNA reads TGTGCCAGCGGAATCTCAGGTCCCGAAAGGGCCGACGTC. As protein: CASGISGPERADV.

This chain links TRBV12-3 or TRBV12-4 with TRBJ2-3, with a possible D match to TRBD2 (6 bases). The germline V and J ends were trimmed by 2 bases and 4 bases, with 10 bases remaining between them. This CDR3 spans 14 amino acids. The CDR3 loop reads CASSLPGVADTQYF. Here the CDR3 DNA reads TGTGCCAGCAGTTTACCGGGAGTGGCAGATACGCAGTATTTT.

V usage is TRBV5-1 and J usage is TRBJ1-4; 8 bases are shared with TRBD1. The CDR3 extends over 15 amino acids. The germline V gene has CDR1 SGHRS and CDR2 YFSETQ. J was trimmed by 3 bases and V by 3 bases; bases with no gene match: 4. Here the CDR3 reads CASSSTRGPNEKLFF. CDR3 coding DNA: TGCGCCAGCAGCTCCACCAGGGGGCCTAATGAAAAACTGTTTTTT.

This chain connects TRBV2 to TRBJ1-2; D unclear. Germline V lookup: CDR1 SNHLY, CDR2 FYNNEI. V gave up 7 bases and J gave up 2 bases, with 8 bases separating them. The CDR3 is made up of 12 amino acids. CDR3: CASKPGNYGYTF. CDR3 nucleotides: TGTGCCAGCAAACCGGGGAACTATGGCTACACCTTC.

J is TRBJ1-1 and V is TRBV6-5; D unclear. Germline V gene sequence: CDR1 MNHEY, CDR2 SVGAGI. V shed 0 bases and J shed 1 base, with 9 bases lying between them. CDR3 length: 15 residues. The CDR3 sequence is CASSYSSKGNTEAFF. CDR3 in DNA: TGTGCCAGCAGTTACTCGAGTAAAGGGAACACTGAAGCTTTCTTT.

The chain combines TRBV6-1 with TRBJ2-3, with D unclear. This CDR3 spans 13 amino acids. Trimming pared 9 bases from V and 2 bases from J, leaving 12 bases between. Germline assignment: CDR1 MNHNS and CDR2 SASEGT. The CDR3: CASRVTFTDTQYF. For the CDR3, the DNA is TGTGCCAGTAGGGTAACTTTCACAGATACGCAGTATTTT.

The table lists this clonotype with many counts. CDR3 sequence: CASSQSRVWPDTQYF. The DNA of the CDR3 is TGTGCCAGCAGCCAATCCCGGGTCTGGCCAGATACGCAGTATTTT. The chain carries TRBV7-9 and TRBJ2-3; D is unresolved. CDR3 length: 15 residues. Trimming removed 5 bases at V and 4 bases at J, with 16 bases between. Germline V gene data show CDR1 as SEHNR and CDR2 as FQNEAQ (reference sequence).

This clonotype showed up just a few times. V usage is TRBV28 and J usage is TRBJ1-2, with a weak D call TRBD1 (5 bases). CDR1 is MDHEN, CDR2 SYDVKM, per germline. V was cut by 5 bases and J by 0 bases, with 13 bases left in between. The CDR3 covers 15 residues. The CDR3 loop is CASSLTGTANYGYTF. The CDR3 nucleotides are TGTGCCAGCAGTCTCACAGGAACAGCTAACTATGGCTACACCTTC.

The chain recombines TRBV12-3 or TRBV12-4 with TRBJ1-2; TRBD1 aligns across 7 bases. With 4 bases clipped from V and 8 bases from J, the junction kept 4 bases outside the gene matches. This CDR3 comprises 12 residues. For the CDR3, the DNA is TGTGCCAGCAGTTCGGACAGGCAGGGCTACACCTTC. Encoded protein: CASSSDRQGYTF.

The chain has TRBV7-8 and TRBJ2-7; TRBD1 aligns across 9 bases. Germline V gene data show CDR1 as SGHVS and CDR2 as FQNEAQ. V was pared by 0 bases and J by 4 bases, with 4 bases of the junction left unmatched. The CDR3 consists of 15 residues. The CDR3 region has the DNA TGTGCCAGCAGCTTAGCTTTGGGACAGGGTTACGAGCAGTACGTC. Amino acids: CASSLALGQGYEQYV.

This sequence joins TRBV12-3 or TRBV12-4 and TRBJ2-4; D uncertain. The germline V and J ends were trimmed by 5 bases and 0 bases, with 14 bases remaining between them. This CDR3 contains 16 residues. The CDR3 loop reads CASSPHRSLAKNIQYF. The CDR3 DNA sequence: TGTGCCAGCAGTCCACACCGGAGTCTAGCCAAAAACATTCAGTACTTC.

This chain uses TRBV6-5 with TRBJ2-7, with TRBD1 matching over 8 bases. Per the germline V gene, CDR1 is MNHEY and CDR2 is SVGAGI. This CDR3 has 15 amino acids. Trimming cost V 2 bases and J 7 bases; bases outside gene matches: 10. The CDR3 reads CASSYTDRDPYEQYF. The CDR3 nucleotides read TGTGCCAGCAGTTACACGGACAGGGACCCGTATGAGCAGTACTTC.

The sample holds a few counts of this clonotype. The rearrangement joins TRBV11-1 to TRBJ2-5; 9 nucleotides line up with TRBD1. V shed 1 base, J shed 2 bases, and the junction held 14 bases outside the gene matches. The CDR3 loop spans 19 amino acids. Germline CDR1 SGHAT, CDR2 FQDESV (reference sequence). DNA of the CDR3: TGTGCCAGCAGCTTAGTTTGGACAGGGGCTGGCCCCATTCAAGAGACCCAGTACTTC. Translation: CASSLVWTGAGPIQETQYF.